The 3 T cell receptor beta chains listed next were all sequenced from one sample in a study of tumor-infiltrating lymphocytes in primary liver carcinoma. Blood RNA originated from unsorted whole blood, with germline DNA additionally extracted. A constant-region primer served to make TCR beta cDNA from around 540 ng total RNA. Each TCR beta library was derived from three nested multiplex PCR rounds that employed slightly modified ARM-PCR. PCR rounds one and two used TRBV1-TRBV30 forward primers with a C-beta reverse primer for about 11 cycles each. Using its own MiXCR run on the multiplex PCR reads, TCRdb lists one record per CDR3 protein. This table has roughly 180,000 distinct CDR3 sequences, 60% appearing once. Sequencing was done on a sample of peripheral blood. These receptors all stem from a man aged 40-49 years with primary liver carcinoma and hepatitis B virus infection.

This clonotype was recorded only once. At one of its ends the junction is not consistent with the germline gene, which may arise from a read error. The chain combines TRBV29-1 with TRBJ1-1; 10 bases are shared with TRBD1. In germline, CDR1 is SQVTM, CDR2 ANQGSEA. The CDR3 runs to 14 residues. CDR3 coding DNA: TGCAGCGTTAGGACAGGGGGAATGAACACTCAAGCTTTCTTT. Its translation is CSVRTGGMNTQAFF. The whole variable domain, remainder taken from reference TRBV29-1 and TRBJ1-1, is SAVISQKPSRDICQRGTSLTIQCQVDSQVTMMFWYRQQPGQSLTLIATANQGSEATYESGFVIDKFPISRPNLTFSTLTVSNMSPEDSSIYLCSVRTGGMNTQAFFGQGTRLTVV.

As regards this clonotype: A much larger clone differs by one base, so this may be a read error. V gene TRBV29-1 combines with J gene TRBJ2-7, with TRBD1 identical over 11 bases. CDR1 SQVTM and CDR2 ANQGSEA come from the germline V gene. This CDR3 spans 12 amino acids. The CDR3 sequence: CSVGTGGGEKYF. The DNA for the CDR3 is TGCAGCGTTGGGACAGGGGGCGGCGAGAAGTACTTC.

The rearrangement links TRBV5-1 to TRBJ1-5, with TRBD1 matching over 9 bases. The CDR3 sequence is 15 residues long. The V gene's germline CDR1 is SGHRS and CDR2 YFSETQ. Germline trimming cut 0 bases from V and 2 bases from J; bases unmatched to any gene: 0. The CDR3, as DNA: TGCGCCAGCAGCTTGGGGACAGGGGGCAATCAGCCCCAGCATTTT. Its protein product is CASSLGTGGNQPQHF. The whole variable domain, filled in from reference TRBV5-1 and TRBJ1-5, reads KAGVTQTPRYLIKTRGQQVTLSCSPISGHRSVSWYQQTPGQGLQFLFEYFSETQRNKGNFPGRFSGRQFSNSRSEMNVSTLELGDSALYLCASSLGTGGNQPQHFGDGTRLSIL.